In its sample, the clone carrying this TCR beta chain was seen many times. The entry originates in a study of T cells in Graves' hyperthyroidism and ophthalmopathy. TCR beta CDR3 sequences were amplified from RNA transcripts. First-round RT-PCR targeting the TCR CDR3 was performed with the HTBI primer set. TCRdb used MiXCR to reprocess the multiplex PCR reads, holding one entry per CDR3 protein. The sample lists 250,000 to 350,000 distinct CDR3 sequences; around 17% were seen once. The CDR3 consists of 15 residues. CDR1 and CDR2 (germline): SEHNR, FQNEAQ (reference sequence). V dropped 5 bases and J dropped 7; count of bases not matched to a gene: 10.

Sample: blood. The V call is TRBV7-9, the J call TRBJ2-1; 8 positions match TRBD2. This TCR derives from a man younger than 45 with Graves' hyperthyroidism. The CDR3 DNA is TGTGCCAGCAGCCGTAGCGGGAACCGCGGGAATGAGCAGTTCTTC. Its protein product is CASSRSGNRGNEQFF. Combining the CDR3 with reference TRBV7-9 and TRBJ2-1 gives the whole variable domain DTGVSQNPRHKITKRGQNVTFRCDPISEHNRLYWYRQTLGQGPEFLTYFQNEAQLEKSRLLSDRFSAERPKGSFSTLEIQRTEQGDSAMYLCASSRSGNRGNEQFFGPGTRLTVL.